Given below is one TCR beta chain in context. Trimming at V came to 4 bases and at J to 0 bases, leaving 21 bases not matched to a gene. The CDR3 extends over 22 amino acids. Germline lookup yields CDR1 LGHNA and CDR2 YNFKEQ. The protocol was immunoSEQ multiplex PCR, while the TCRdb copy is restricted to in-frame clones and leaves out a portion. The table has approximately 980,000 clones, 60% to 85% seen once. The sample is drawn from a study of shared clonotypes between healthy human individuals. Study-wide context: Donor composition was a couple of women and a few men, aged 18 to 49.

Sequencing input: memory CD4+ T cells sorted from blood. Stated subset: CD45RA-negative fraction. This sequence joins TRBV4-2 and TRBJ1-6; TRBD1 agrees at 7 bases. The receptor comes from a man younger than 30 in good health. The CDR3 nucleotides are TGTGCCAGCAGCCGCTCATACCTAAAACCCGGGACAGAGAGCTCCTATAATTCACCCCTCCACTTT. Translating it yields CASSRSYLKPGTESSYNSPLHF.